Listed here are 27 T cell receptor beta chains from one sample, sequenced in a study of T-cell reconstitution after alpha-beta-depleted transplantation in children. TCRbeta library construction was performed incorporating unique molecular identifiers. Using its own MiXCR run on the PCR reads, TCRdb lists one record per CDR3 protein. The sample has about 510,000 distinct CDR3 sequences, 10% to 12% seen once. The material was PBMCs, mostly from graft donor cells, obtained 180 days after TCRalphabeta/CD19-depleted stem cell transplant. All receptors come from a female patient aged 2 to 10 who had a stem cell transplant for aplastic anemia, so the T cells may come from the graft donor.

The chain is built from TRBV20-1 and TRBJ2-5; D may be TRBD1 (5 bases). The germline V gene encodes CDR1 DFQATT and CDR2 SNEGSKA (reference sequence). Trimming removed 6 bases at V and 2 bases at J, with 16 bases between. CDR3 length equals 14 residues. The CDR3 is CSAWVGQGQETQYF. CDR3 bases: TGCAGTGCATGGGTAGGGCAGGGACAAGAGACCCAGTACTTC.

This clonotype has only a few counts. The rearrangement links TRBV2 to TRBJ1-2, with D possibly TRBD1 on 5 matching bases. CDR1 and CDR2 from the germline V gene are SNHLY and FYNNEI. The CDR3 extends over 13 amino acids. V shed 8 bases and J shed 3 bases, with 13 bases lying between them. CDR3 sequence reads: CASLKGRDYGYTF. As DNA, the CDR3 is TGTGCCAGCTTGAAGGGACGGGACTATGGCTACACCTTC.

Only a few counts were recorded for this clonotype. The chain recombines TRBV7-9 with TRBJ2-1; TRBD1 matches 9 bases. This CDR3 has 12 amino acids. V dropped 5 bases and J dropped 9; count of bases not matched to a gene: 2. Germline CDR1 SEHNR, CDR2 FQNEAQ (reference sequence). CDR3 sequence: CASSRDRVEQFF. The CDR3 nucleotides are TGTGCCAGCAGCCGGGACAGGGTTGAGCAGTTCTTC. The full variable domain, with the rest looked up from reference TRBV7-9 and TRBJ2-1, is DTGVSQNPRHKITKRGQNVTFRCDPISEHNRLYWYRQTLGQGPEFLTYFQNEAQLEKSRLLSDRFSAERPKGSFSTLEIQRTEQGDSAMYLCASSRDRVEQFFGPGTRLTVL.

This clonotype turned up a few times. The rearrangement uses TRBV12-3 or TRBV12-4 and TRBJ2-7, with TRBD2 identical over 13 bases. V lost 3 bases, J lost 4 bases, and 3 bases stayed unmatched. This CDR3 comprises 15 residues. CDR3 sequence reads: CASSFGLAGEYEQYV. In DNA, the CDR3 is TGTGCCAGCAGTTTCGGACTAGCGGGAGAGTACGAGCAGTACGTC.

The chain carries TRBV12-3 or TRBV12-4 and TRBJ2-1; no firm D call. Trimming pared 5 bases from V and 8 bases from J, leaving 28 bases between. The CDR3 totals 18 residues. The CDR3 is CASSALVCSFYKADEQFF. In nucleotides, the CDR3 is TGTGCCAGCAGTGCCCTCGTTTGTTCATTTTACAAGGCGGATGAGCAGTTCTTC.

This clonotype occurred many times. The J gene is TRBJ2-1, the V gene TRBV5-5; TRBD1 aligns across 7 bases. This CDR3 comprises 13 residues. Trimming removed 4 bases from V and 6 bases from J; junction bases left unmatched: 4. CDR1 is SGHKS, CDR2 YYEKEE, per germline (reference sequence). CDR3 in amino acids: CASSLTGPNEQFF. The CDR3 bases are TGTGCCAGCAGCCTGACAGGGCCCAATGAGCAGTTCTTC.

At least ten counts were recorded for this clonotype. The CDR3 reads CASSWGSVEQFF. CDR3 DNA sequence: TGCGCCAGCAGCTGGGGATCGGTTGAGCAGTTCTTC. The rearrangement links TRBV5-1 to TRBJ2-1; D remains ambiguous. Looked up from germline, CDR1 is SGHRS and CDR2 is YFSETQ. V shed 3 bases and J shed 9 bases, with 10 bases lying between them. This CDR3 has 12 amino acids.

CDR3 amino acids: CASSLTWAKNIQYF. The CDR3, as DNA: TGCGCCAGCAGCTTGACATGGGCCAAAAACATTCAGTACTTC. The V call is TRBV5-1, the J call TRBJ2-4; no clear D. Per the germline V gene, CDR1 is SGHRS and CDR2 is YFSETQ. There are 14 residues in the CDR3. Trimming removed 1 base at V and 1 base at J, with 6 bases between.

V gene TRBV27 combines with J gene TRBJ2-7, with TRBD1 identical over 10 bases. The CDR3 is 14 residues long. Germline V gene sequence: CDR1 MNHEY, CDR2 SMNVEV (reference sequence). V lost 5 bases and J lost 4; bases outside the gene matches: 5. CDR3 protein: CASSRTGGWYEQYF. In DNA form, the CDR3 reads TGTGCCAGCAGTCGGACAGGGGGTTGGTACGAGCAGTACTTC.

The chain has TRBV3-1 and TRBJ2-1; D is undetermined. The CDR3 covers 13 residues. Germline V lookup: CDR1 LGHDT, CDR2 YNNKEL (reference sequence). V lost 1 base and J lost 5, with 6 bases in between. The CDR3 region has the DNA TGTGCCAGCAGCCAAGCGCACAACAATGAGCAGTTCTTC. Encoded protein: CASSQAHNNEQFF.

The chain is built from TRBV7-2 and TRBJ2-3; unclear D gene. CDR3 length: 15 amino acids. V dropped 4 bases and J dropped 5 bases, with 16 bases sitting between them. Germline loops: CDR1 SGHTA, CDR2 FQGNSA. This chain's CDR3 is CASSSFPNPGDTQYF. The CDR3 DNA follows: TGTGCCAGCAGCTCCTTCCCAAACCCGGGAGATACGCAGTATTTT.

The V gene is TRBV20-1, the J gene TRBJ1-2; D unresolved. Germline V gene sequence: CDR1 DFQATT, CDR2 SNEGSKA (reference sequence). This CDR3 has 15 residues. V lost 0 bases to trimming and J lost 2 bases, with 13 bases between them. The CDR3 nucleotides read TGCAGTGCTAGAGACTGGCAGCGCGGGAACTATGGCTACACCTTC. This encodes CSARDWQRGNYGYTF.

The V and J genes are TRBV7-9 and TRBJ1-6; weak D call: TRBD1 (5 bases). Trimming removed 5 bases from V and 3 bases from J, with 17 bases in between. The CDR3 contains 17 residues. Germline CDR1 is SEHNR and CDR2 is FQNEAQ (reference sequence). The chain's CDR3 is CASSLPMGGVYNSPLHF. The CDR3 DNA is TGTGCCAGCAGCCTACCGATGGGAGGGGTCTATAATTCACCCCTCCACTTT.

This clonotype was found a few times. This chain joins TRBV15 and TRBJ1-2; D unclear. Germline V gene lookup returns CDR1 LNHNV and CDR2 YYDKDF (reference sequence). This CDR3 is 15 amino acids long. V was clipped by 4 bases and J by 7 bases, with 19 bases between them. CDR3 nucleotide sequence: TGTGCCACCAGCATACTGGCTGGGCCTAACCGTGGCTACACCTTC. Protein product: CATSILAGPNRGYTF.

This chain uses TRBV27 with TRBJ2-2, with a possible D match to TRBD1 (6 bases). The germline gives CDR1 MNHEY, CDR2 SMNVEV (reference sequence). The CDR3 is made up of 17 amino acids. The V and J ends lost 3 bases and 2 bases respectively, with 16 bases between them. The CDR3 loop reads CASSLDSRFLNTGELFF. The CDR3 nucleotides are TGTGCCAGCAGTTTGGACAGCCGATTCCTTAACACCGGGGAGCTGTTTTTT.

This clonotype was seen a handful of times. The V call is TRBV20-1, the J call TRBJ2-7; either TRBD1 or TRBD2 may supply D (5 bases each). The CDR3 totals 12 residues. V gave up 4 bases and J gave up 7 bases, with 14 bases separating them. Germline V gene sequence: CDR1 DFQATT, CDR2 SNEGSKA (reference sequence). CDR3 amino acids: CSANRDPGEQYF. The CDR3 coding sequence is TGCAGTGCTAACCGGGACCCGGGAGAGCAGTACTTC.

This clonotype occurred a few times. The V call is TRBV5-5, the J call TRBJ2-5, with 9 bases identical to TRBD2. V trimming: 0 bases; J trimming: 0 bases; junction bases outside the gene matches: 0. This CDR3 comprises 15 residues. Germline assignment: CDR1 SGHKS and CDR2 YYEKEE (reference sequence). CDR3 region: CASSLASGNQETQYF. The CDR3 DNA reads TGTGCCAGCAGCTTGGCTAGCGGGAACCAAGAGACCCAGTACTTC.

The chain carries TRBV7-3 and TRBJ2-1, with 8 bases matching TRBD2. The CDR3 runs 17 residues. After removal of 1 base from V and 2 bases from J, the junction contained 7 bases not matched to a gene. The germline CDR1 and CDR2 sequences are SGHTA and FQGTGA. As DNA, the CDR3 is TGTGCCAGCAGCTTAATGTCAGCGGGAGATCCCTACAATGAGCAGTTCTTC. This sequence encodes CASSLMSAGDPYNEQFF. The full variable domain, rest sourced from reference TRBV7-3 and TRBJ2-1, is GAGVSQTPSNKVTEKGKYVELRCDPISGHTALYWYRQSLGQGPEFLIYFQGTGAADDSGLPNDRFFAVRPEGSVSTLKIQRTERGDSAVYLCASSLMSAGDPYNEQFFGPGTRLTVL.

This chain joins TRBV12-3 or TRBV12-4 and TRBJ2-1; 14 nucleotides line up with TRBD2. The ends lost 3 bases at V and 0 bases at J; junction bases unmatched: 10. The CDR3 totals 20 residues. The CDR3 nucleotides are TGTGCCAGCAGTTTTGTGGCGGGACTAGCGGGAGACAGCTCCTACAATGAGCAGTTCTTC. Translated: CASSFVAGLAGDSSYNEQFF.

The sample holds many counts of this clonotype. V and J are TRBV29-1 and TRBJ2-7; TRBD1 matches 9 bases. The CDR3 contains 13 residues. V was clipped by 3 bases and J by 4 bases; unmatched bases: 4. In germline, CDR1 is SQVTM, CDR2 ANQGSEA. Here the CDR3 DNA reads TGCAGCGTTGAGACAGGGGGACGATACGAGCAGTACTTC. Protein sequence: CSVETGGRYEQYF.

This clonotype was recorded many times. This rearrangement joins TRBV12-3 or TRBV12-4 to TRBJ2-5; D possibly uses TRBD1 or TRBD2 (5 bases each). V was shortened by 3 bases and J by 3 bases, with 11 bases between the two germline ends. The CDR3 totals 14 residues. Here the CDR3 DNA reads TGTGCCAGCAGTTTGGGGGTTTCCGAAGAGACCCAGTACTTC. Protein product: CASSLGVSEETQYF.

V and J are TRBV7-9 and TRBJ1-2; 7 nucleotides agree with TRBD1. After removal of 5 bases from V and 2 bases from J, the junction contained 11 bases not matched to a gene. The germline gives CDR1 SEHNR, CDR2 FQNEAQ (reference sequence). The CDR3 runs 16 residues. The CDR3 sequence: CASSTGYGGGNYGYTF. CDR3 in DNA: TGTGCCAGCAGCACCGGCTATGGAGGGGGCAACTATGGCTACACCTTC. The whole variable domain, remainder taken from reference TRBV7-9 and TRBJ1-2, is DTGVSQNPRHKITKRGQNVTFRCDPISEHNRLYWYRQTLGQGPEFLTYFQNEAQLEKSRLLSDRFSAERPKGSFSTLEIQRTEQGDSAMYLCASSTGYGGGNYGYTFGSGTRLTVV.

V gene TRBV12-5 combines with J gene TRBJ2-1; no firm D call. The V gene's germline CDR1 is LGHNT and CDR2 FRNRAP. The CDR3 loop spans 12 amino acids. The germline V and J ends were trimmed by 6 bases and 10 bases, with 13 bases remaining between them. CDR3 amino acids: CASGTDIREQFF. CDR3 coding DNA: TGTGCTAGTGGGACCGACATAAGGGAGCAGTTCTTC.

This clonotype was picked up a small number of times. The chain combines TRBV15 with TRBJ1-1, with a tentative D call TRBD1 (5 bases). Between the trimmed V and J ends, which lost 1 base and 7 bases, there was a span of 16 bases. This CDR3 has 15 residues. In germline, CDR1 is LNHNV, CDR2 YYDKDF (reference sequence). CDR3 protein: CATSRGQRGIGEAFF. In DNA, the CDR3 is TGTGCCACCAGCAGAGGTCAGAGGGGAATTGGTGAAGCTTTCTTT. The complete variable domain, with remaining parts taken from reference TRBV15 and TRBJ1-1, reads DAMVIQNPRYQVTQFGKPVTLSCSQTLNHNVMYWYQQKSSQAPKLLFHYYDKDFNNEADTPDNFQSRRPNTSFCFLDIRSPGLGDTAMYLCATSRGQRGIGEAFFGQGTRLTVV.

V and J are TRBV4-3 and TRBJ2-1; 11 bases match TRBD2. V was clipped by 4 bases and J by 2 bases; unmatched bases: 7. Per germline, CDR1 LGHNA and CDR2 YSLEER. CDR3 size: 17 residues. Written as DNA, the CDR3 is TGCGCCAGCAGCCTAACCCTAGCGGGAGGCACCTACAATGAGCAGTTCTTC. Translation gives CASSLTLAGGTYNEQFF.

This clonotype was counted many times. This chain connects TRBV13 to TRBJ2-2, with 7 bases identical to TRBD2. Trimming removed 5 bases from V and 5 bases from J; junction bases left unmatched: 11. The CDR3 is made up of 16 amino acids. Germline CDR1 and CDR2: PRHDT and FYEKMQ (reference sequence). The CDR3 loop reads CASSPPAQGGTGELFF. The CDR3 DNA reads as TGTGCCAGCAGCCCCCCAGCGCAGGGAGGGACCGGGGAGCTGTTTTTT. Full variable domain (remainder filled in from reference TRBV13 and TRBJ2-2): AAGVIQSPRHLIKEKRETATLKCYPIPRHDTVYWYQQGPGQDPQFLISFYEKMQSDKGSIPDRFSAQQFSDYHSELNMSSLELGDSALYFCASSPPAQGGTGELFFGEGSRLTVL.

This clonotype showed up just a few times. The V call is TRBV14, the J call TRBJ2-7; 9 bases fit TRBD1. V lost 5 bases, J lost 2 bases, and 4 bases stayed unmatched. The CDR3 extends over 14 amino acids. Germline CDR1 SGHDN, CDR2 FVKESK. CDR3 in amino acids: CASSAGQGPYEQYV. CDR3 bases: TGTGCCAGCAGCGCGGGACAGGGTCCCTACGAGCAGTACGTC.